This TCR beta chain was sequenced during a study of blood T cell repertoires in COVID-19. The repertoire was sequenced with immunoSEQ multiplex PCR; TCRdb's copy has only in-frame clones and lacks some. The data contain more than 200,000 clones, approximately 87% of them seen just once; the ten biggest clones take up about 2.5%. This CDR3 has 16 residues. V lost 0 bases, J lost 1 base, and 5 bases stayed unmatched. Germline V CDR1 and CDR2: SGHRS, YFSETQ. The chain uses TRBV5-1 and TRBJ2-5; TRBD2 matches at 8 bases. Sequenced input: peripheral blood. This clonotype originated in a woman aged 70-85 years with active or convalescent COVID-19. The CDR3 DNA reads TGCGCCAGCAGCTTGGACGACGGGGGGGCCCAAGAGACCCAGTACTTC. Amino acid sequence: CASSLDDGGAQETQYF.